This TCR beta chain was captured in a study of OX40 agonist ivuxolimab in advanced cancers. Study-level background: Ivuxolimab, which targeted the costimulatory receptor OX40 (CD134), was an agonistic, fully human IgG2 monoclonal antibody. Intravenous ivuxolimab was administered to patients every 2 weeks at six dose levels: 0.01, 0.1, 0.3, 1.5, 3 and 10 mg/kg. Of the roughly 50 dose-escalation patients, hepatocellular carcinoma was present in around 19, melanoma in roughly 15, renal cell carcinoma in 9 and head and neck cancer in 9. A male proportion of approximately 83% and a mean age of approximately 60 years, ranging from 23 to 79, were recorded for the dose-escalation cohort. Prior anti-PD-1, anti-PD-L1 or anti-CTLA-4 therapy was permitted, and about two fifths of dose-escalation patients had received checkpoint inhibitors. Partial responses were achieved by three dose-escalation patients, of whom one had hepatocellular carcinoma and two had cutaneous melanoma. The point of sequencing TCRbeta in the periphery was to test whether ivuxolimab changed TCR sequence diversity and drove clonal T-cell expansion. The paper reports the monotherapy dose-escalation portion (N of about 54 patients) of the phase I ivuxolimab trial.

Patients with autoimmune disease history or receiving systemic immunosuppression were excluded from the trial. In every dose cohort, peripheral blood was drawn for TCR sequencing at baseline, cycle 4 day 1, and cycle 7 day 1. Samples came from an open-label, multicenter, first-in-human phase I dose-escalation trial of ivuxolimab. Adults with locally advanced or metastatic melanoma, renal cell carcinoma, hepatocellular carcinoma or head and neck squamous cell carcinoma were enrolled in the trial. Before TCR sequencing, CD4+ and CD8+ T cells were separately sorted from peripheral blood. This clone was picked up a small number of times. Its recognized antigen is unknown. No clone much larger than this one lies a single base away; base qualities are absent. For sequencing of the TCRbeta CDR3 region, genomic DNA was extracted from the sorted cells. TCRbeta CDR3 regions were sequenced using the immunoSEQ Assay. TCRdb's version of the immuneACCESS table is confined to in-frame rearrangements and falls short of the full clone set. An unresolved V gene accounts for under half of the shortfall where checked; the remainder is of unknown origin. Recorded for this sample are 36,000 or so clones; about 85% of them occurred a single time. About 4% of the sample belongs to the ten largest clones.

General findings and caveats noted by the study authors: On average, CD8+ T cells showed more expanded clones than CD4+ T cells after ivuxolimab. In the 0.1-3.0 mg/kg groups, partial responders were among the patients with the lowest normalized peripheral clonal expansion, particularly in CD8+ T cells. At doses of 0.1 to 3.0 mg/kg, clonal expansion of both CD4+ and CD8+ blood T cells was observed from baseline to week 6. Low levels of normalized T-cell clonal expansion were also seen in some nonresponding patients. Which antigens the clonally expanded peripheral T cells were specific for was not determined.

CDR1 and CDR2 were assigned from the germline V gene as SNHLY and FYNNEI. V sheds 8 bases and J sheds 7 bases, leaving 14 bases between their ends. There are 13 amino acids in the CDR3, from cysteine to phenylalanine inclusive. Only the CDR3 DNA stays, 39 bases, in frame from base 1. Source: CD4+ or CD8+ T cells sorted from blood, taken in a trial of the OX40 agonist ivuxolimab. The receptor was derived from an adult with an advanced solid tumor such as melanoma, head and neck, liver or kidney cancer. The chain employs TRBV2 and TRBJ2-2, and the D gene may be TRBD2, 6 bases matching. The DNA is as follows: TGTGCCAGCCTGACGGGAGCAGGCGGGGAGCTGTTTTTT. Its coded protein is CASLTGAGGELFF.